A selection of T cell receptor beta chains follows, all from one sample in a study of control samples from healthy donors and cancer patients. Data came from immunoSEQ multiplex PCR; TCRdb stores just in-frame clones and leaves some out. The table shows several thousand clones, with roughly 91% occurring only once. Input material: PBMCs. These receptors all come from a man aged 60-69 years with colorectal cancer. Each CDR3 is given with its conserved first and last residue. The D gene is left open where the match is weak. Some rows have no size entry. The others give once, few or many, or a class for an expanded clone.

>TRBJ1-2|TRBD1|TRBV28|-
TGTGCCAGCAGCCAGGACAGGGGAGACTATGGCTACACCTTC
CASSQDRGDYGYTF
>TRBJ1-2|-|TRBV6-1|-
TGTGCCAGCAGTGAAGCCCACGTAACGGGGGTCTATGGCTACACCTTC
CASSEAHVTGVYGYTF
>TRBJ2-3|TRBD2|TRBV9|-
TGTGCCAGCAGCGCCCGACTAGCGGGGAGCACAGATACGCAGTATTTT
CASSARLAGSTDTQYF
>TRBJ2-7|-|TRBV19|-
TGTGCCAGTAGTACGGGAGGACAGTTCGAGCAGTACTTC
CASSTGGQFEQYF
>TRBJ2-7|-|TRBV4-1|-
TGCGCCAGCAGCCGTGCGGGGACAGCCTACGAGCAGTACTTC
CASSRAGTAYEQYF
>TRBJ2-3|-|TRBV15|-
TGTGCCACCAGCAGGGAACAACTTAGCACAGATACGCAGTATTTT
CATSREQLSTDTQYF
>TRBJ2-5|-|TRBV4-2|-
TGTGCCAGCAGCCGGCTGCAGTTACAAGAGACCCAGTACTTC
CASSRLQLQETQYF
>TRBJ1-5|TRBD1|TRBV28|-
TGTGCCAGCAGCCCGACAGGGGGAGGTCAGCCCCAGCATTTT
CASSPTGGGQPQHF
>TRBJ2-2|-|TRBV29-1|once
TGCAGCGTTGAAGGGGGCAGGGAGAACACCGGGGAGCTGTTTTTT
CSVEGGRENTGELFF
>TRBJ1-4|TRBD1|TRBV5-1|-
TGCGCCAGCAGCCCACGGACAGGGAATAATGAAAAACTGTTTTTT
CASSPRTGNNEKLFF
>TRBJ2-6|-|TRBV7-9|-
TGTGCCAGCACCGTGGGGCGCAGCTCTGGGGCCAACGTCCTGACTTTC
CASTVGRSSGANVLTF
>TRBJ2-2|-|TRBV5-5|-
TGTGCCAGCAGCTTGGGACCAGTCGCCGGGGAGCTGTTTTTT
CASSLGPVAGELFF
>TRBJ2-7|-|TRBV2|-
TGTGCCAGCAGTGGAGGGGCCCCCATGACTTACGAGCAGTACTTC
CASSGGAPMTYEQYF
>TRBJ2-3|-|TRBV5-1|-
TGCGCCAGCAGCCCGTCTGACAGGCGCACAGATACGCAGTATTTT
CASSPSDRRTDTQYF
>TRBJ2-7|-|TRBV7-9|-
TGTGCCAGCAGCAAGCAGGGCCACGAGCAGTACTTC
CASSKQGHEQYF
>TRBJ2-7|TRBD2|TRBV7-2|once
TGTGCCAGCAGTACCCGATTAGCGGGTGAGCAGTACTTC
CASSTRLAGEQYF
>TRBJ2-7|-|TRBV28|-
TGTGCCACAGGTGAGAGCTCCTACGAGCAGTACTTC
CATGESSYEQYF